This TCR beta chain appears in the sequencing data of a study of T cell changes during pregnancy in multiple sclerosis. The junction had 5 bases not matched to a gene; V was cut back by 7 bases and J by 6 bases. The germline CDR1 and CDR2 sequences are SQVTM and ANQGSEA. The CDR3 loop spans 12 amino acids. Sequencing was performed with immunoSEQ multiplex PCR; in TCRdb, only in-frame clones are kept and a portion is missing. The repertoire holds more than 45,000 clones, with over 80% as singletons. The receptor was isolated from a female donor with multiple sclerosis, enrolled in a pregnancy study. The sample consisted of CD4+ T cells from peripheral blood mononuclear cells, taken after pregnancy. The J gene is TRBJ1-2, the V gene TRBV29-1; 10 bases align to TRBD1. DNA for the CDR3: TGCAGCGCCCGGACAGGGGGGGATGGCTACACCTTC. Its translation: CSARTGGDGYTF.